This is a list of T cell receptor beta chains from one sample in a study of HIV-infected patients and healthy controls. TCRdb independently ran MiXCR on the 5' RACE reads; one entry per CDR3 protein. The sample carries 70,000 or so distinct CDR3 sequences, roughly a sixth recorded once. Sequenced: CD4+ T cells from blood. The receptors come from a human donor in good health. Both conserved end residues are part of each CDR3. D genes are given only for firm matches. Size values are once, few and many counts, or a class for expanded clones, and some rows have none.

clone size	V gene	J gene	D gene	CDR3 protein	CDR3 DNA
-	TRBV25-1	TRBJ2-7	-	CATSVANEQYF	TGTGCCACCTCCGTAGCGAACGAGCAGTACTTC
many	TRBV2	TRBJ1-1	-	CASTKETLNTEAFF	TGTGCCAGCACTAAGGAAACATTGAACACTGAAGCTTTCTTT
-	TRBV19	TRBJ2-3	TRBD1	CASRWDRGRTDTQYF	TGTGCCAGTAGGTGGGACAGGGGGCGCACAGATACGCAGTATTTT
-	TRBV20-1	TRBJ2-5	TRBD2	CSARDPSSGVKTQYF	TGCAGTGCTAGAGATCCCTCCAGCGGGGTAAAGACCCAGTACTTC
-	TRBV14	TRBJ1-2	TRBD1	CASSQAGTGGSAGYTF	TGTGCCAGCAGCCAAGCCGGGACAGGGGGCTCAGCTGGCTACACCTTC
many	TRBV29-1	TRBJ1-2	-	CSGGFQPGYGYTF	TGCAGCGGGGGATTTCAACCGGGCTATGGCTACACCTTC
-	TRBV12-3/TRBV12-4	TRBJ2-7	TRBD2	CASRLAGGPYEQYF	TGTGCCAGCAGACTAGCGGGAGGGCCCTACGAGCAGTACTTC
few	TRBV20-1	TRBJ2-1	-	CSAISRGSSVNEQFF	TGCAGTGCTATCTCCCGAGGGTCTAGCGTCAATGAGCAGTTCTTC
-	TRBV19	TRBJ2-1	-	CASSISPGQGREQFF	TGTGCCAGTAGTATCTCCCCGGGTCAGGGGAGAGAGCAGTTCTTC
few	TRBV5-1	TRBJ2-7	TRBD1	CASSPGTVPYEQYF	TGCGCCAGCAGCCCCGGGACAGTTCCCTACGAGCAGTACTTC
many	TRBV4-2	TRBJ2-5	TRBD1	CASSQAQGQETQYF	TGTGCCAGCAGCCAAGCACAGGGGCAAGAGACCCAGTACTTC
many	TRBV18	TRBJ1-4	-	CASSPPIRGGEKLFF	TGTGCCAGCTCACCACCAATCAGGGGTGGCGAAAAACTGTTTTTT
few	TRBV12-3/TRBV12-4	TRBJ2-5	-	CASRRDLLLQETQYF	TGTGCCAGCAGACGAGACTTACTACTCCAAGAGACCCAGTACTTC
few	TRBV3-1	TRBJ1-5	-	CASSQRAVGQPQHF	TGTGCCAGCAGCCAACGGGCGGTGGGACAGCCCCAGCATTTT
few	TRBV7-6	TRBJ1-6	-	CASSFGGSSPLHF	TGTGCCAGCAGCTTTGGGGGAAGTTCACCCCTCCACTTT
-	TRBV7-2	TRBJ1-3	-	CASSLAGSVNTIYF	TGTGCCAGCAGCTTAGCCGGCTCTGTGAACACCATATATTTT
many	TRBV6-2/TRBV6-3	TRBJ1-2	-	CASRRGTGGYTF	TGTGCCAGCAGAAGAGGGACCGGTGGCTACACCTTC
few	TRBV7-9	TRBJ1-2	-	CASSDYQPPYGYTF	TGTGCCAGCAGCGACTACCAGCCGCCTTATGGCTACACCTTC
many	TRBV20-1	TRBJ1-1	TRBD1	CSAREGQRNTEAFF	TGCAGTGCTAGAGAGGGACAGCGAAACACTGAAGCTTTCTTT
-	TRBV7-2	TRBJ2-3	-	CASSLFGLLTDTQYF	TGTGCCAGCAGCTTATTTGGACTCCTCACAGATACGCAGTATTTT
-	TRBV27	TRBJ1-2	TRBD1	CASRRDRGGGYTF	TGTGCCAGCCGTAGGGACAGGGGAGGTGGCTACACCTTC
-	TRBV29-1	TRBJ2-3	-	CSVESSSTDTQYF	TGCAGCGTCGAAAGCTCTAGCACAGATACGCAGTATTTT
few	TRBV6-2/TRBV6-3	TRBJ1-3	TRBD1	CASRAGGSGNTIYF	TGTGCCAGCAGAGCAGGGGGCTCTGGAAACACCATATATTTT
many	TRBV5-5	TRBJ1-1	-	CASSLDSRATMNTEAFF	TGTGCCAGCAGCTTGGATTCCCGGGCGACCATGAACACTGAAGCTTTCTTT
few	TRBV5-1	TRBJ2-1	TRBD1	CASSLGTGTYNEQFF	TGCGCCAGCAGCTTAGGGACAGGGACCTACAATGAGCAGTTCTTC
-	TRBV20-1	TRBJ2-6	-	CSGAGGAGANVLTF	TGCAGTGGGGCAGGAGGGGCTGGGGCCAACGTCCTGACTTTC
few	TRBV7-2	TRBJ2-5	TRBD1	CASSSGQGETQYF	TGTGCCAGCAGCTCAGGACAGGGAGAGACCCAGTACTTC
-	TRBV4-2	TRBJ2-3	-	CASSQDQTGGTTDTQYF	TGTGCCAGCAGCCAAGATCAAACGGGGGGCACCACAGATACGCAGTATTTT
few	TRBV19	TRBJ1-1	-	CASRRTWGTEAFF	TGTGCCAGTAGACGGACGTGGGGCACTGAAGCTTTCTTT
medium-sized	TRBV7-2	TRBJ2-7	-	CASSRTGTEQYF	TGTGCCAGCAGCCGGACTGGAACAGAGCAGTACTTC
few	TRBV20-1	TRBJ1-2	-	CSAPRVLANYGYTF	TGCAGTGCCCCGAGGGTGTTAGCTAACTATGGCTACACCTTC
-	TRBV6-6	TRBJ2-1	TRBD2	CASTKGGTTYNEQFF	TGTGCCAGCACCAAAGGAGGGACTACTTACAATGAGCAGTTCTTC
-	TRBV14	TRBJ2-3	TRBD2	CASSQDAGGADTQYF	TGTGCCAGCAGCCAAGATGCGGGAGGGGCAGATACGCAGTATTTT
-	TRBV11-3	TRBJ2-1	-	CASSMGDSRSYNEQFF	TGTGCCAGCAGCATGGGAGACTCCAGGTCCTACAATGAGCAGTTCTTC
-	TRBV7-9	TRBJ1-6	-	CASSFPVGGSYNSPLHF	TGTGCCAGCAGCTTTCCGGTGGGGGGCTCCTATAATTCACCCCTCCACTTT
many	TRBV7-9	TRBJ2-6	-	CASSFGAGANVLTF	TGTGCCAGCAGCTTTGGGGCTGGGGCCAACGTCCTGACTTTC
-	TRBV27	TRBJ2-1	-	CASSRNRVSSYNEQFF	TGTGCCAGCAGCAGAAACAGGGTTAGCTCCTACAATGAGCAGTTCTTC
-	TRBV12-3/TRBV12-4	TRBJ2-4	-	CASSLGRRSAKNIQYF	TGTGCCAGCAGTTTAGGGAGGAGATCGGCCAAAAACATTCAGTACTTC
few	TRBV29-1	TRBJ1-1	-	CRGGSLGTEAFF	TGCAGGGGGGGGAGTCTCGGGACTGAAGCTTTCTTT
-	TRBV12-3/TRBV12-4	TRBJ2-7	TRBD1	CASSGDSALKYF	TGTGCCAGCAGTGGGGACAGCGCGTTAAAGTACTTC